This T cell receptor (beta chain) is drawn from a study of regulatory T cells in long-lasting Graves disease. The authors built TCR beta libraries using iRepertoire HTBI primers and Arm-PCR of CDR3 regions. TCRdb reprocessed the multiplex PCR reads with MiXCR, giving one entry per CDR3 protein. The sample contains 530,000 or so distinct CDR3 sequences, more than 15% of which appear only once. This clonotype was counted many times. The CDR3 sequence is 14 residues long. V lost 5 bases and J lost 9, with 19 bases in between. Noted time point: newly diagnosed GD, antithyroid drugs for less than 3 months. PBMCs were the source of the RNA used for TCR sequencing. The same sample was also used in a study of T cells in Graves' hyperthyroidism and ophthalmopathy.

V is TRBV12-3 or TRBV12-4 and J is TRBJ2-5; D tentatively fits TRBD1 or TRBD2 (5 bases each). This sequence was found in a man between 18 and 35 years old with Graves disease. The source material was peripheral blood mononuclear cells (PBMCs), sampled at new diagnosis, from a patient treated with antithyroid drugs. This CDR3 reads CASSIRNMRGAQYF. The CDR3 region has the DNA TGTGCCAGCAGTATCCGGAACATGAGAGGGGCCCAGTACTTC.